The T cell receptor (beta chain) described here comes from a study of T cells after yellow fever vaccination (dated by TCRdb to the late 2010s). The study in broad terms: The SMART-Seq v4 Ultra Low Input RNA kit was used to prepare libraries from fractions with low cell numbers. Blood was drawn at multiple timepoints before and after primary and secondary immunization, with bulk PBMC replicates and cell subsets isolated. Bulk TCR alpha and beta repertoires were sequenced longitudinally to track T-cell clones before and after primary and booster YFV17D yellow fever vaccination. Two healthy male donors, one aged 18 to 30 and one aged 30 to 39 years, made up the cohort. The paper as a whole reports these results and caveats: After the booster, most of the clones that had expanded following primary vaccination were detected again (approximately 96% of CD4 and around 88% of CD8), which suggests that memory was broadly maintained. The secondary T-cell response was found to be weaker but faster than the primary response, with a peak reached on day 5 rather than on day 15. A small fraction of clonotypes appeared in both the CD4 and CD8 compartments, likely as a result of convergent recombination. Computational filtering was required because FACS-sorted repertoires could contain abundant contaminating clonotypes from the bulk population. Because only two donors were included in the study, the extent to which the findings can be generalized is limited.

The treatment or condition label for this specimen denotes: live attenuated yellow fever vaccine strain. At each blood-draw timepoint, two biological replicates of bulk PBMCs were collected. A standard Ficoll-Paque protocol was used to isolate PBMCs from peripheral blood. RNA was extracted with TriZol from bulk PBMCs, CD4 and CD8 fractions, and dextramer-positive and dextramer-negative fractions. As to this clonotype: The antigen it recognizes is unknown. Base qualities are missing; no much larger clone stands one base away.

TCR cDNA was synthesized by 5'RACE template switching, which introduced a universal primer site and unique molecular identifiers. Priming for cDNA synthesis came from both the TCR alpha and TCR beta constant segments. Library amplification used two PCR steps, and the second PCR step added sample barcodes and sequencing adapters. Libraries were sequenced on Illumina HiSeq 2500 (2x100 bp) or NovaSeq (2x150 bp). The paper's data handling went like this. Demultiplexing of reads and collapsing into UMI consensus sequences were performed with MIGEC, and V(D)J alignment was carried out with MiXCR. Vaccine-responding clonotypes were identified with edgeR using replicate PBMC samples, with FDR below 0.01 and a log2 fold change above 5 up to day 15 being required. Each bulk clonotype was labeled CD4 or CD8 based on which sequenced repertoire, CD4 or CD8, contained the clonotype at higher abundance. The public reads were reprocessed in TCRdb via fastp at Q25 and MiXCR, keeping in-frame beta chains. CDR3 protein duplicates are merged, each entry listing the most common genes and DNA. These V and J calls derive from TCRdb rather than the authors' analysis. This sample has 500,000 to 700,000 distinct CDR3 sequences in its table, and approximately 21% of those were observed once. The biggest ten clones account for more than 13% of the sample.

The source material was PBMCs, sampled 15 days after the yellow fever booster vaccination. The source is a man aged 25 to 40 who received the YFV17D yellow fever vaccine.

The CDR3 is CASSLEGQMGTEAFF. The DNA sequence reads TGCGCCAGCAGCTTGGAAGGACAGATGGGCACTGAAGCTTTCTTT. In this chain, TRBV5-1 is recombined with TRBJ1-1; the D gene is possibly TRBD1, with 6 bases matching. The CDR3 covers 15 residues, taking in both the cysteine and the phenylalanine. Of all the DNA, just the CDR3 is kept, 45 bases in frame from base 1. V is pared back by 0 bases and J by 4 bases, with 13 bases lying between the germline termini. CDR1 and CDR2 (SGHRS, YFSETQ) derive from the germline V gene.